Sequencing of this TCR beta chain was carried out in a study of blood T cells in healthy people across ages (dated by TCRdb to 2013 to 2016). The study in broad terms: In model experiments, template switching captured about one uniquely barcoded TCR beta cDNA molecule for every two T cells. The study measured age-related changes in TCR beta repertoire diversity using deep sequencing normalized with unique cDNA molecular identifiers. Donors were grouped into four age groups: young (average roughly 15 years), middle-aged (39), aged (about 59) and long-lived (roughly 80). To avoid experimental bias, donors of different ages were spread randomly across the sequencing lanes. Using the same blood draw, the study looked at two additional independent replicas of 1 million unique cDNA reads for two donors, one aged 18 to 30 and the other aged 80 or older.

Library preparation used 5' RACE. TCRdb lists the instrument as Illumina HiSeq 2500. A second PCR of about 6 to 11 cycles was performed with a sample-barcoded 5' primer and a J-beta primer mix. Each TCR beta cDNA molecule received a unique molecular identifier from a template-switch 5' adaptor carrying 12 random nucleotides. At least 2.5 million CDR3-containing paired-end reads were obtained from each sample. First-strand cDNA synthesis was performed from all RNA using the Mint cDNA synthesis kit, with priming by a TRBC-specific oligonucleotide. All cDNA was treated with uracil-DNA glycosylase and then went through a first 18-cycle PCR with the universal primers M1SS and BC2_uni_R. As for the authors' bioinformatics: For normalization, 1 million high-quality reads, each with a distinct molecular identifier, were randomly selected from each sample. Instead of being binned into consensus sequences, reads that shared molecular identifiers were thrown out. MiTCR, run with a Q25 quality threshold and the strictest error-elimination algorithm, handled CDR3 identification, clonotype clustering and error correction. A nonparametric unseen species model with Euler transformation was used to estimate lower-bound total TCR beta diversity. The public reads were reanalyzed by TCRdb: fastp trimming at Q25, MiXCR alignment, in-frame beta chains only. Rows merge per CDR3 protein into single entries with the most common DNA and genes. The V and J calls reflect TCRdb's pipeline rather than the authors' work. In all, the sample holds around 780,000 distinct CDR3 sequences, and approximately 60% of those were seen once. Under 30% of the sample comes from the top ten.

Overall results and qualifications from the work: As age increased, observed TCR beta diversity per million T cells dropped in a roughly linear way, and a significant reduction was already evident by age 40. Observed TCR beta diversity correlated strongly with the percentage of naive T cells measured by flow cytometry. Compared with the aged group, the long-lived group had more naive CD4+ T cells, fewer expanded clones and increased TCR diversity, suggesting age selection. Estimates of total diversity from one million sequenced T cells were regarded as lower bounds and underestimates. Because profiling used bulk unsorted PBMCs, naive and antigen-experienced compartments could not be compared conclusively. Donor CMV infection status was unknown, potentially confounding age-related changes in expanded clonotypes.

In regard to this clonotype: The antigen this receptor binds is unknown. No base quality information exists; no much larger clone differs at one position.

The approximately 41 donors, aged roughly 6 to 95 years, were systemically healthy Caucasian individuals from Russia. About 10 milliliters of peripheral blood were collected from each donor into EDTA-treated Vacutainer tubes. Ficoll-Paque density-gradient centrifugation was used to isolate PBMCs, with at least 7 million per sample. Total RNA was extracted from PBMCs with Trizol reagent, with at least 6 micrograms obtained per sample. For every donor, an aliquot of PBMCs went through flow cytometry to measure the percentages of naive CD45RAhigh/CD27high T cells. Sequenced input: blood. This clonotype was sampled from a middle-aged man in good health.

DNA sequence: TGTGCCAGCGGCGGCGAGGGACAGGGACCTCTTCGGAGGGGCTACACCTTC. It specifies CASGGEGQGPLRRGYTF. Recombination joined TRBV9 with TRBJ1-2, with TRBD1 identical over 9 junction bases. CDR1 and CDR2 are read off the germline V gene as SGDLS and YYNGEE. The CDR3 covers 17 residues, taking in both the cysteine and the phenylalanine. The read is trimmed to its CDR3 DNA, 51 bases read in frame from base 1. Unmatched junction bases come to 21, with V trimmed by 7 bases and J by 8 bases.